These 29 T cell receptor beta chains were sequenced from one sample in a study of blood T cell repertoires in COVID-19. Some clones are missing from TCRdb's copy, which holds only in-frame ones; the method was immunoSEQ multiplex PCR. The data contain around 130,000 clones, over 75% of them singletons. The specimen was peripheral blood. Receptors originate from a man in his 60s with active or convalescent COVID-19.

This clone was found many times. The rearrangement links TRBV28 to TRBJ1-1; D may be TRBD1 (5 bases). The ends were cut back, 6 bases at V and 10 bases at J, with 21 bases in the middle. CDR1 and CDR2 (germline): MDHEN, SYDVKM. The CDR3 is 14 residues long. The CDR3 reads CASSITGSRRGAFF. In nucleotides, the CDR3 is TGTGCCAGCAGCATAACTGGGAGCCGGAGGGGAGCTTTCTTT.

The chain employs TRBV6-1 and TRBJ2-1; perhaps TRBD1 as D (6 bases). The CDR3 length is 15 residues. Trimming removed 3 bases from V and 0 bases from J, with 9 bases in between. The germline gives CDR1 MNHNS, CDR2 SASEGT. CDR3 in DNA: TGTGCCAGCAGTGAGAACAGGGACTCCTACAATGAGCAGTTCTTC. The encoded protein is CASSENRDSYNEQFF.

This clone was found a few times. V gene TRBV9 combines with J gene TRBJ2-1, with TRBD1 matching 8 bases. From germline, CDR1 is SGDLS and CDR2 YYNGEE. CDR3 length: 14 residues. V shed 4 bases and J 7 bases; nucleotides not matched to a gene: 7. Here the CDR3 DNA reads TGTGCCAGCAGCTTTGGGACAGGTGGGAATGAGCAGTTCTTC. Protein product: CASSFGTGGNEQFF.

This rearrangement joins TRBV19 to TRBJ2-1; 8 bases line up with TRBD2. The germline V gene encodes CDR1 LNHDA and CDR2 SQIVND (reference sequence). V lost 10 bases and J lost 8; bases outside the gene matches: 16. The CDR3 consists of 15 residues. In DNA, the CDR3 is TGTGCCACAAGGGGATTAGCGGGGATTGGGGATGAGCAGTTCTTC. It encodes CATRGLAGIGDEQFF.

The chain couples TRBV5-1 to TRBJ2-1; 7 bases match TRBD2. With V trimmed by 0 bases and J by 6 bases, 9 bases remained unmatched. There are 16 residues in the CDR3. Germline V lookup: CDR1 SGHRS, CDR2 YFSETQ. This chain's CDR3 is CASSLGPGGLGNEQFF. CDR3 nucleotides: TGCGCCAGCAGCTTGGGACCGGGAGGCTTAGGCAATGAGCAGTTCTTC.

The gene calls are TRBV7-3 and TRBJ2-2, with 12 bases aligning to TRBD1. V lost 5 bases and J lost 3; bases outside the gene matches: 16. There are 20 residues in the CDR3. Germline values: CDR1 SGHTA, CDR2 FQGTGA. CDR3 DNA: TGTGCCAGCAGCGAGCGACCCCCGGGACAGGGGGCTCTATACACCGGGGAGCTGTTTTTT. Residues: CASSERPPGQGALYTGELFF.

The chain has TRBV6-5 and TRBJ2-5, with 8 positions matching TRBD1. The germline V gene has CDR1 MNHEY and CDR2 SVGAGI. The CDR3 spans 13 residues. J lost 5 bases, V lost 8 bases, and 7 bases had no gene match. The DNA of the CDR3 is TGTGCCAGCCCGACAGGGGCGGGGGAGACCCAGTACTTC. It translates to CASPTGAGETQYF.

This rearrangement joins TRBV13 to TRBJ2-7; TRBD1 aligns across 8 bases. The CDR3 totals 14 residues. V lost 5 bases to trimming and J lost 5 bases; unmatched junction nucleotides: 8. Looked up from germline, CDR1 is PRHDT and CDR2 is FYEKMQ (reference sequence). The CDR3 protein is CASSPRTGRNEQYF. The DNA for the CDR3 is TGTGCCAGCAGCCCGCGGACAGGGCGGAACGAGCAGTACTTC.

The chain couples TRBV28 to TRBJ2-7, with TRBD2 matching over 9 bases. The CDR3 has 14 residues. CDR1 MDHEN and CDR2 SYDVKM come from the germline V gene. V shed 6 bases and J 3 bases; nucleotides not matched to a gene: 6. In nucleotides, the CDR3 is TGTGCCAGCAGCGAGGGACTAGCTAACTACGAGCAGTACTTC. Translated, it gives CASSEGLANYEQYF.

This sequence joins TRBV24-1 and TRBJ1-2; no clear D gene. This CDR3 region has 13 residues. Trimming took 3 bases from V and 6 from J, leaving 10 bases between them. From germline, CDR1 is KGHDR and CDR2 SFDVKD. The CDR3 sequence is CATSDHTPNGYTF. The CDR3 DNA follows: TGTGCCACCAGTGATCATACACCAAATGGCTACACCTTC.

The gene calls are TRBV7-2 and TRBJ2-7; no clear D. Germline loops: CDR1 SGHTA, CDR2 FQGNSA. This CDR3 spans 14 amino acids. The V gene lost 4 bases and the J gene lost 4 bases, with 14 bases spanning the gap. The CDR3 DNA reads TGTGCCAGCAGCTCCTCTCCCGTCGGGTACGAGCAGTACTTC. Encoded protein: CASSSSPVGYEQYF.

The sample holds one count of this clone. The chain combines TRBV27 with TRBJ2-7; 7 nucleotides align to TRBD1. J gave up 0 bases and V 6 bases, and 5 bases lay outside the gene matches. The CDR3 is 14 residues long. From germline, CDR1 is MNHEY and CDR2 SMNVEV (reference sequence). This chain's CDR3 is CASSVRGSSYEQYF. DNA for the CDR3: TGTGCCAGCAGCGTCAGGGGGTCCTCCTACGAGCAGTACTTC.

For this clone: Given a much more abundant clone one base away, this may be a read error. The V and J genes are TRBV7-6 and TRBJ2-1; 12 bases agree with TRBD2. CDR3 length: 15 amino acids. From germline, CDR1 is SGHVS and CDR2 FNYEAQ. Losses at the gene ends were 5 bases for V and 6 bases for J; bases not matched to a gene: 5. The CDR3, as DNA: TGTGCCAGCAGCACCCCGACTAGCGGGAGCAATGAGCAGTTCTTC. It codes for CASSTPTSGSNEQFF.

The chain has TRBV5-5 and TRBJ2-7; tentatively, D is TRBD1 (6 bases). The CDR3 has 16 residues. Germline-derived CDR1 and CDR2 are SGHKS and YYEKEE (reference sequence). V lost 4 bases, J lost 4 bases, and 21 bases lay in between. For the CDR3, the DNA is TGTGCCAGCAGCCCCGAGCAGCTCGGACAGTCTTACGAGCAGTACTTC. Its translation is CASSPEQLGQSYEQYF.

The V and J genes are TRBV10-3 and TRBJ2-4, with D possibly TRBD2 on 6 matching bases. The CDR3 contains 15 residues. The V end lost 4 bases, the J end lost 7 bases, and 17 bases lay between the germline ends. Germline values: CDR1 ENHRY, CDR2 SYGVKD. The CDR3 sequence is CAISVTSGRGNIQYF. For the CDR3, the DNA is TGTGCCATCAGTGTAACCAGCGGGCGTGGGAACATTCAGTACTTC.

The chain uses TRBV6-2 or TRBV6-3 and TRBJ1-1; 7 bases agree with TRBD1. Trimming took 2 bases from V and 5 from J; bases not matched to a gene: 5. The CDR3 extends over 14 amino acids. The germline V gene encodes CDR1 MNHEY and CDR2 SVGEGT. In DNA, the CDR3 is TGTGCCAGCAGTTACGAGGGGGCGCATACTGAAGCTTTCTTT. Protein product: CASSYEGAHTEAFF.

This clone has only one observation. The rearrangement links TRBV19 to TRBJ2-2; 8 nucleotides align to TRBD1. Germline CDR1 LNHDA, CDR2 SQIVND (reference sequence). The CDR3 is 14 amino acids. Unmatched junction bases numbered 11, after V lost 8 bases and J lost 9 bases. The CDR3 protein is CASSGGSLGRELFF. The CDR3 nucleotides read TGTGCCAGTTCAGGGGGCTCGCTGGGCCGGGAGCTGTTTTTT. The variable domain in full, completed from reference TRBV19 and TRBJ2-2, reads DGGITQSPKYLFRKEGQNVTLSCEQNLNHDAMYWYRQDPGQGLRLIYYSQIVNDFQKGDIAEGYSVSREKKESFPLTVTSAQKNPTAFYLCASSGGSLGRELFFGEGSRLTVL.

This clone has just one count. V is TRBV3-1 (or the pseudogene TRBV3-2) and J is TRBJ2-7; tentatively, D is TRBD2 (5 bases). The CDR3 has 11 residues. The ends were cut back, 1 base at V and 13 bases at J, with 11 bases in the middle. Germline lookup yields CDR1 LGHDT and CDR2 YNNKEL (reference sequence). CDR3: CASSQGQRSYF. The CDR3 bases are TGTGCCAGCAGCCAAGGCCAGCGGTCCTACTTC.

CDR3 sequence reads: CASSLAAGLNNEQFF. CDR3 bases: TGTGCCAGCAGCTTAGCGGCTGGACTTAACAATGAGCAGTTCTTC. The chain employs TRBV7-2 and TRBJ2-1, with D possibly being TRBD2 (5 bases). V lost 0 bases to trimming and J lost 5 bases, with 11 bases between them. This CDR3 comprises 15 residues. Germline V gene lookup returns CDR1 SGHTA and CDR2 FQGNSA.

The V and J genes are TRBV7-9 and TRBJ2-7; 8 positions agree with TRBD1. CDR3 length: 13 residues. The V gene's germline CDR1 is SEHNR and CDR2 FQNEAQ (reference sequence). After removal of 2 bases from V and 7 bases from J, the junction contained 4 bases not matched to a gene. Here the CDR3 reads CASSLPGGGEQYF. As DNA, the CDR3 is TGTGCCAGCAGCTTACCAGGGGGCGGGGAGCAGTACTTC.

The rearrangement uses TRBV6-2 or TRBV6-3 and TRBJ1-1; D gene ambiguous. The CDR3 spans 13 residues. Germline CDR1 is MNHEY and CDR2 is SVGEGT. V gave up 4 bases and J gave up 5 bases, with 11 bases separating them. The CDR3 sequence: CASSFPLLTEAFF. Written as DNA, the CDR3 is TGTGCCAGCAGTTTTCCATTGTTGACTGAAGCTTTCTTT.

This chain joins TRBV7-9 and TRBJ1-5; weak D call: TRBD1 (6 bases). The CDR3 runs to 13 residues. The V end lost 7 bases, the J end lost 6 bases, and 13 bases lay between the germline ends. In germline, CDR1 is SEHNR, CDR2 FQNEAQ (reference sequence). The CDR3 DNA reads TGTGCCAGCACTCCAGGGGCACGTCAGCCCCAGCATTTT. It yields the protein CASTPGARQPQHF.

The chain has TRBV3-1 (or the pseudogene TRBV3-2) and TRBJ2-3, with D perhaps matching TRBD2 (5 bases). V lost 4 bases to trimming and J lost 4 bases, with 18 bases between them. The CDR3 contains 16 residues. Germline loops: CDR1 LGHDT, CDR2 YNNKEL (reference sequence). CDR3 bases: TGTGCCAGCAGCCCCCCCCGAGGGATTCGCGCAGATACGCAGTATTTT. Protein product: CASSPPRGIRADTQYF.

The chain recombines TRBV27 with TRBJ2-7, with 9 bases identical to TRBD1. Germline lookup yields CDR1 MNHEY and CDR2 SMNVEV (reference sequence). This CDR3 contains 14 residues. V lost 6 bases to trimming and J lost 5 bases; unmatched junction nucleotides: 8. The CDR3 sequence is CASSRPGQGDEQYF. CDR3 DNA: TGTGCCAGCAGCCGACCGGGACAGGGCGACGAGCAGTACTTC.

The rearrangement uses TRBV9 and TRBJ2-3, with TRBD1 matching 7 bases. In germline, CDR1 is SGDLS, CDR2 YYNGEE. The V and J ends lost 0 bases and 2 bases, in that order; junction bases with no gene match: 9. This CDR3 region has 17 residues. CDR3 protein: CASSVVKRDRSTDTQYF. The CDR3 nucleotides read TGTGCCAGCAGCGTAGTGAAACGGGACAGATCCACAGATACGCAGTATTTT. Complete variable domain (other parts from reference TRBV9 and TRBJ2-3): DSGVTQTPKHLITATGQRVTLRCSPRSGDLSVYWYQQSLDQGLQFLIQYYNGEERAKGNILERFSAQQFPDLHSELNLSSLELGDSALYFCASSVVKRDRSTDTQYFGPGTRLTVL.

The rearrangement uses TRBV28 and TRBJ2-7; TRBD2 is a possible D gene (6 bases). CDR1 MDHEN and CDR2 SYDVKM come from the germline V gene. The V and J ends lost 3 bases and 3 bases respectively, with 15 bases between them. The CDR3 has 15 residues. The CDR3 sequence is CASSLPTGLLYEQYF. The CDR3 region has the DNA TGTGCCAGCAGTTTGCCCACGGGACTCCTCTACGAGCAGTACTTC.

This chain joins TRBV28 and TRBJ2-7, with 7 positions matching TRBD1. CDR3 length: 13 amino acids. The V gene end was trimmed by 5 bases and the J gene end by 1 base; junction bases not matched to a gene: 2. Germline assignment: CDR1 MDHEN and CDR2 SYDVKM. In DNA, the CDR3 is TGTGCCAGCAGTGGGGACAGTTCCTACGAGCAGTACTTC. Translated, it gives CASSGDSSYEQYF.

A single count supports this clone. The chain has TRBV9 and TRBJ2-1, with a weak D call TRBD2 (6 bases). Between the trimmed V and J ends, which lost 3 bases and 8 bases, there was a span of 18 bases. Germline CDR1 SGDLS, CDR2 YYNGEE. This CDR3 is 15 amino acids long. The CDR3 bases are TGTGCCAGCAGCGCCATCGGCGGGACCCTCTATGAGCAGTTCTTC. The encoded protein is CASSAIGGTLYEQFF.

This chain joins TRBV2 and TRBJ2-3; the D is unclear. Trimming took 8 bases from V and 3 from J, leaving 12 bases between them. The CDR3 extends over 13 amino acids. Germline CDR1 is SNHLY and CDR2 is FYNNEI. The CDR3 reads CASPPRSTDTQYF. The CDR3, as DNA: TGTGCCAGCCCCCCGAGGAGTACAGATACGCAGTATTTT.